Below, 20 T cell receptor beta chains from the same sample are listed, as sequenced in a study of early stage breast cancer tumors. Here immunoSEQ multiplex PCR was the method, and the copy in TCRdb shows in-frame clones only, minus some. The sample yields roughly 8,400 clones, 77% seen once. The sequencing input was normal breast tissue next to the tumor. The receptors stem from a person between 60 and 70 years old with breast cancer.

This chain connects TRBV15 to TRBJ1-4, with D perhaps matching TRBD1 (6 bases). The CDR3 has 16 amino acids. Germline CDR1 reads LNHNV; CDR2 reads YYDKDF (reference sequence). The ends were cut back, 0 bases at V and 8 bases at J, with 16 bases in the middle. The CDR3 DNA sequence: TGTGCCACCAGCAGAGATGGGGCTCAGGGGAGGGAAAAACTGTTTTTT. Amino acids: CATSRDGAQGREKLFF.

This chain uses TRBV28 with TRBJ2-7; D gene unclear. The CDR3 runs to 12 residues. Trimming took off 4 bases at V and 10 bases at J, with 14 bases between the two ends. Germline CDR1 is MDHEN and CDR2 is SYDVKM. The CDR3 DNA reads as TGTGCCAGCAGTTCGCCCGTCCCCCAACAGTACTTC. It is translated as CASSSPVPQQYF.

Only one count was recorded for this clone. The chain joins TRBV10-3 to TRBJ1-1, with a tentative D call TRBD1 (6 bases). The CDR3 has 14 residues. The V gene lost 8 bases and the J gene lost 4 bases, with 17 bases spanning the gap. In germline, CDR1 is ENHRY, CDR2 SYGVKD. The CDR3 DNA is TGTGCCATCCGGGCCGGGGGCTCGGGCACTGAAGCTTTCTTT. Translating it yields CAIRAGGSGTEAFF.

The genes are TRBV6-1 and TRBJ2-2; the D is unclear. The germline CDR1 and CDR2 sequences are MNHNS and SASEGT. V was pared by 2 bases and J by 1 base, with 5 bases between. CDR3 size: 14 residues. The CDR3 DNA follows: TGTGCCAGCAGTGAATTCGTGAACACCGGGGAGCTGTTTTTT. Residues: CASSEFVNTGELFF.

The V and J genes are TRBV27 and TRBJ2-7; TRBD2 matches at 11 bases. The CDR3 consists of 18 residues. V lost 5 bases to trimming and J lost 4 bases; unmatched junction nucleotides: 16. Germline V CDR1 and CDR2: MNHEY, SMNVEV (reference sequence). The CDR3, as DNA: TGTGCCAGCAGTCCCCGATCTACTAGCGGGAGTGGTTTATACGAGCAGTACTTC. Amino acid sequence: CASSPRSTSGSGLYEQYF.

The rearrangement links TRBV27 to TRBJ1-2; 7 bases line up with TRBD1. The CDR3 runs to 14 residues. V lost 6 bases to trimming and J lost 4 bases; unmatched junction nucleotides: 8. Germline lookup yields CDR1 MNHEY and CDR2 SMNVEV (reference sequence). Here the CDR3 DNA reads TGTGCCAGCAGACCGGGACAGAAAAGCTATGGCTACACCTTC. It is translated as CASRPGQKSYGYTF.

V is TRBV5-5 and J is TRBJ2-7; D assignment may be TRBD1 or TRBD2 (6 bases each). Germline-derived CDR1 and CDR2 are SGHKS and YYEKEE (reference sequence). V lost 3 bases, J lost 4 bases, and 23 bases lay in between. The CDR3 has 17 residues. Here the CDR3 reads CASSSIGGDSQGYEQYF. DNA of the CDR3: TGTGCCAGCAGCTCTATCGGGGGCGATTCGCAAGGGTACGAGCAGTACTTC.

The sample holds a few counts of this clone. The rearrangement uses TRBV27 and TRBJ2-3; D not certain. This CDR3 has 16 amino acids. The germline CDR1 and CDR2 sequences are MNHEY and SMNVEV (reference sequence). V was shortened by 9 bases and J by 0 bases, with 19 bases between the two germline ends. This CDR3 is CASTGPSGKSTDTQYF. CDR3 nucleotides: TGTGCCAGTACCGGACCATCTGGCAAAAGCACAGATACGCAGTATTTT.

The chain couples TRBV4-1 to TRBJ2-7; 8 positions match TRBD2. The V gene's germline CDR1 is MGHRA and CDR2 YSYEKL. The V gene end was trimmed by 1 base and the J gene end by 5 bases; junction bases not matched to a gene: 10. This CDR3 is 16 amino acids long. CDR3 in DNA: TGCGCCAGCAGCCAAGGCCGATTAGCGGGGACCAACGAGCAGTACTTC. It encodes CASSQGRLAGTNEQYF.

The genes are TRBV18 and TRBJ2-5, with 10 bases matching TRBD2. Germline CDR1 is KGHSH and CDR2 is LQKENI. This CDR3 has 15 amino acids. V lost 1 base and J lost 4; bases outside the gene matches: 3. CDR3 region: CASSPLAGGPETQYF. CDR3 bases: TGTGCCAGCTCACCACTAGCGGGGGGCCCAGAGACCCAGTACTTC. Based on the CDR3 plus reference TRBV18 and TRBJ2-5, the full variable domain is NAGVMQNPRHLVRRRGQEARLRCSPMKGHSHVYWYRQLPEEGLKFMVYLQKENIIDESGMPKERFSAEFPKEGPSILRIQQVVRGDSAAYFCASSPLAGGPETQYFGPGTRLLVL.

V and J are TRBV5-1 and TRBJ2-7; D is possibly TRBD1 (6 bases). Germline assignment: CDR1 SGHRS and CDR2 YFSETQ. There are 15 residues in the CDR3. Trimming stripped 1 base from V and 4 bases from J, with 15 bases between. CDR3 sequence: CASSLLFGTRYEQYF. As DNA, the CDR3 is TGCGCCAGCAGCTTGTTATTCGGGACAAGATACGAGCAGTACTTC.

The chain carries TRBV6-1 and TRBJ2-7, with 7 bases lining up with TRBD1. The CDR3 is 13 amino acids. The germline V gene encodes CDR1 MNHNS and CDR2 SASEGT. Trimming removed 3 bases from V and 5 bases from J; junction bases left unmatched: 4. CDR3 nucleotide sequence: TGTGCCAGCAGTGAGAGACAGGGTAACGAGCAGTACTTC. Encoded protein: CASSERQGNEQYF.

This clone showed up just once. The chain combines TRBV5-1 with TRBJ2-1; D is possibly TRBD2 (6 bases). The CDR3 runs to 16 residues. Germline V lookup: CDR1 SGHRS, CDR2 YFSETQ. Trimming removed 2 bases from V and 0 bases from J, with 12 bases in between. Here the CDR3 DNA reads TGCGCCAGCAGCTTTAGCGGAAAGGCCTCCTACAATGAGCAGTTCTTC. Translated: CASSFSGKASYNEQFF.

This chain connects TRBV5-1 to TRBJ2-7, with TRBD2 identical over 11 bases. The germline gives CDR1 SGHRS, CDR2 YFSETQ. Germline trimming cut 1 base from V and 6 bases from J; bases unmatched to any gene: 6. This CDR3 spans 15 amino acids. CDR3 protein: CASSLTSGGGFEQYF. CDR3 DNA sequence: TGCGCCAGCAGCTTGACTAGCGGGGGAGGGTTCGAGCAGTACTTC.

This clone has just one count. The gene calls are TRBV21-1 and TRBJ2-5; the D call TRBD2 from the table was never checked on the DNA. TRBV21-1 is reported as a pseudogene. This CDR3 spans 16 amino acids. CDR3 in amino acids: CASSKWEGVLRETQYF. CDR3 sequence (DNA): TGTGCCAGCAGCAAATGGGAGGGGGTTCTTCGAGAGACCCAGTACTTC.

The chain uses TRBV4-1 and TRBJ1-6; D might be TRBD1 (5 bases). The CDR3 spans 17 residues. The germline V gene has CDR1 MGHRA and CDR2 YSYEKL. V dropped 1 base and J dropped 8 bases, with 18 bases sitting between them. This CDR3 is CASSQAGSAAGDSPLHF. The CDR3 DNA sequence: TGCGCCAGCAGCCAAGCGGGTTCGGCCGCGGGGGATTCACCCCTCCACTTT.

In its sample, this clone was seen once. CDR3 coding DNA: TGTGCCAGCAGTGGGTGGTACCAAGAGACCCAGTACTTC. Protein sequence: CASSGWYQETQYF. The chain has TRBV2 and TRBJ2-5; no firm D call. Per germline, CDR1 SNHLY and CDR2 FYNNEI. The V end was cut by 4 bases, the J end by 0 bases, with 6 bases between. CDR3 length equals 13 residues.

This chain connects TRBV15 to TRBJ1-1; 7 nucleotides align to TRBD1. Losses at the gene ends were 2 bases for V and 3 bases for J; bases not matched to a gene: 3. From germline, CDR1 is LNHNV and CDR2 YYDKDF (reference sequence). The CDR3 has 14 residues. In DNA form, the CDR3 reads TGTGCCACCAGCAGACAGGGGGTGGACACTGAAGCTTTCTTT. This codes for CATSRQGVDTEAFF.

The chain employs TRBV6-6 and TRBJ2-7; D gene uncertain. This CDR3 region has 13 residues. Germline-derived CDR1 and CDR2 are MNHNY and SVGAGI (reference sequence). V lost 4 bases to trimming and J lost 2 bases, with 9 bases between them. As DNA, the CDR3 is TGTGCCAGCAGTTTGGGCGGAACCTACGAGCAGTACTTC. It encodes CASSLGGTYEQYF.

V and J are TRBV7-9 and TRBJ2-7; 7 positions agree with TRBD1. CDR1 and CDR2 from the germline V gene are SEHNR and FQNEAQ (reference sequence). This CDR3 is 14 amino acids long. V shed 0 bases, J shed 6 bases, and the junction held 5 bases outside the gene matches. Here the CDR3 reads CASSLANNRGEQYF. Written as DNA, the CDR3 is TGTGCCAGCAGCTTAGCGAATAACAGGGGCGAGCAGTACTTC.